This TCR beta chain stems from a study of radiotherapy plus CTLA-4 blockade in lung cancer. Study-wide context: In around 17% of patients, objective responses were seen; approximately 31% had disease control. Study-wide findings and caveats: Together with interferon-beta, which increased in serum after radiation, early dynamic changes in blood T cell clones were reportedly the best predictors of response.

This clone has a handful of counts. Its antigen is not known. Assay used: immunoSEQ multiplex PCR; TCRdb lists only in-frame clones, some missing. The sample contains roughly 30,000 clones, about 78% of which appear only once. The V end lost 5 bases, the J end lost 0 bases, and 26 bases lay between the germline ends. CDR3 length: 20 amino acids. CDR1 and CDR2 (germline): LNHDA, SQIVND (reference sequence). The TCR sequence derives from a human donor with non-small cell lung cancer who had stable disease on radiotherapy plus ipilimumab. The genes are TRBV19 and TRBJ1-3, with TRBD1 as a possible D gene (5 bases). The material sequenced was peripheral blood, taken from a patient treated with radiotherapy plus ipilimumab. This CDR3 reads CASSYRPGTPGPYSGNTIYF. CDR3 sequence (DNA): TGTGCCAGTAGTTATCGACCCGGAACTCCGGGACCGTACTCTGGAAACACCATATATTTT.